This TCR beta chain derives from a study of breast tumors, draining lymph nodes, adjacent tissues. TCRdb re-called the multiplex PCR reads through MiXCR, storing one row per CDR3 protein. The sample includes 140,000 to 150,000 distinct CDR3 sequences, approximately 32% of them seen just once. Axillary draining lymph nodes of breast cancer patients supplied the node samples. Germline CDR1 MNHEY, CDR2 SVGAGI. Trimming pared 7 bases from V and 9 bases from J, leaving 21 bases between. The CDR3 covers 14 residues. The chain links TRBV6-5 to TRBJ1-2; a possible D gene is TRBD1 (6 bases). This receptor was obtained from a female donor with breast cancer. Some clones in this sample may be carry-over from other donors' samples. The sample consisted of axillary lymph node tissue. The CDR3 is CASNPDRSRRSYTF. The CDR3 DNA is TGTGCCAGCAACCCCGACAGGAGCCGTAGGAGCTACACCTTC.